Listed here are 25 T cell receptor beta chains from one sample, sequenced in a study of a mutant IDH1 vaccine in newly diagnosed glioma. No cognate antigen is known for these TCRs. The time point: week 35, safety follow-up. Doses consisted of 300 ug of mutant IDH1 20-mer peptide each, paired with topical imiquimod. The repertoire was sequenced with immunoSEQ multiplex PCR; TCRdb's copy has only in-frame clones and lacks some. The sample records around 30,000 clones, roughly 80% being singletons. Sequencing used PBMCs, obtained from a glioma patient whose treatment included an IDH1 peptide vaccine. The receptor set was obtained from a woman aged 18-30 years with glioma.

This rearrangement joins TRBV7-8 to TRBJ1-5; D not resolved. CDR1 is SGHVS, CDR2 FQNEAQ, per germline. The length of the CDR3 is 15 residues. Trimming stripped 1 base from V and 9 bases from J, with 16 bases between. CDR3 sequence: CASSLDGSGWGPQHF. In nucleotides, the CDR3 is TGTGCCAGCAGCTTAGATGGGTCTGGTTGGGGGCCCCAGCATTTT.

This chain links TRBV7-8 with TRBJ2-1; unclear D gene. The CDR3 is made up of 12 amino acids. Germline CDR1 reads SGHVS; CDR2 reads FQNEAQ. V was cut by 2 bases and J by 5 bases, with 4 bases left in between. CDR3 DNA sequence: TGTGCCAGCAGCTTACGAAACAATGAGCAGTTCTTC. It specifies CASSLRNNEQFF.

The chain links TRBV30 to TRBJ1-3, with D unclear. The CDR3 length is 14 residues. Germline CDR1 and CDR2: GTSNPN and SVGIG (reference sequence). V was shortened by 3 bases and J by 4 bases, with 13 bases between the two germline ends. CDR3 in amino acids: CAWRFGPLGNTIYF. DNA for the CDR3: TGTGCCTGGAGATTCGGGCCATTGGGAAACACCATATATTTT.

This rearrangement joins TRBV4-1 to TRBJ2-7; D may be TRBD1 (5 bases). This CDR3 is 16 amino acids long. The germline CDR1 and CDR2 sequences are MGHRA and YSYEKL. The V and J ends lost 2 bases and 0 bases respectively, with 14 bases between them. The CDR3 coding sequence is TGCGCCAGCAGCCAATTGACAGCCGAAAGCTCCTACGAGCAGTACTTC. Its protein product is CASSQLTAESSYEQYF.

This clone was found a few times. V is TRBV7-6 and J is TRBJ1-5; tentatively, D is TRBD1 (5 bases). The CDR3 runs to 14 residues. Germline loops: CDR1 SGHVS, CDR2 FNYEAQ. The V and J ends lost 1 base and 6 bases respectively, with 10 bases between them. CDR3: CASSLDRFGQPQHF. CDR3 coding DNA: TGTGCCAGCAGCTTAGACAGGTTCGGTCAGCCCCAGCATTTT.

This clone was seen a handful of times. The chain has TRBV5-6 and TRBJ1-1; no firm D call. This CDR3 region has 13 residues. V was trimmed by 2 bases and J by 3 bases, leaving 8 bases between them. Germline V CDR1 and CDR2: SGHDT, YYEEEE. CDR3 bases: TGTGCCAGCAGCTTCGGGGTGTACACTGAAGCTTTCTTT. It codes for CASSFGVYTEAFF. The variable domain in full, completed from reference TRBV5-6 and TRBJ1-1, reads DAGVTQSPTHLIKTRGQQVTLRCSPKSGHDTVSWYQQALGQGPQFIFQYYEEEERQRGNFPDRFSGHQFPNYSSELNVNALLLGDSALYLCASSFGVYTEAFFGQGTRLTVV.

V usage is TRBV27 and J usage is TRBJ1-5, with a tentative D call TRBD1 (5 bases). CDR1 and CDR2 (germline): MNHEY, SMNVEV (reference sequence). This CDR3 is built from 17 residues. V shed 5 bases and J shed 7 bases, with 24 bases lying between them. CDR3 sequence (DNA): TGTGCCAGCAGTCCCTCGGGGGTGTTGCTTTCGAACCAGCCCCAGCATTTT. As protein: CASSPSGVLLSNQPQHF.

The CDR3 sequence is CASSQEARHLTSYEQYF. Written as DNA, the CDR3 is TGCGCCAGCAGCCAAGAAGCGAGACACCTAACCTCCTACGAGCAGTACTTC. The chain uses TRBV4-1 and TRBJ2-7; D call uncertain. The CDR3 is 17 residues long. CDR1 is MGHRA, CDR2 YSYEKL, per germline. V gave up 0 bases and J gave up 0 bases, with 15 bases separating them.

V gene TRBV6-5 combines with J gene TRBJ1-5; 10 bases are shared with TRBD1. This CDR3 spans 15 amino acids. Germline V gene sequence: CDR1 MNHEY, CDR2 SVGAGI. V was clipped by 6 bases and J by 7 bases; unmatched bases: 9. CDR3 nucleotide sequence: TGTGCCAGCAGCCTTACCCCGGACAGGGGGCAGCCCCAGCATTTT. This sequence encodes CASSLTPDRGQPQHF.

The rearrangement links TRBV5-1 to TRBJ2-7, with 9 bases identical to TRBD2. The CDR3 runs to 17 residues. V was pared by 3 bases and J by 3 bases, with 13 bases of the junction left unmatched. The germline V gene encodes CDR1 SGHRS and CDR2 YFSETQ. The DNA for the CDR3 is TGCGCCAGCAGCTCCCGGAATTGGCGGGAGGGTGACTACGAGCAGTACTTC. It specifies CASSSRNWREGDYEQYF.

The chain has TRBV7-1 and TRBJ1-1; no reliable D call. TRBV7-1 is designated an ORF whose function remains uncertain. Trimming left V 1 base short and J 0 bases short, with 9 bases between. The CDR3 totals 15 residues. The CDR3 spells CASSSGIPMNTEAFF. CDR3 nucleotide sequence: TGTGCCAGCAGCTCAGGGATCCCCATGAACACTGAAGCTTTCTTT.

The chain joins TRBV28 to TRBJ2-5, with TRBD1 as a possible D gene (6 bases). V was cut by 11 bases and J by 2 bases, with 21 bases left in between. This CDR3 region has 15 residues. Germline CDR1 and CDR2: MDHEN and SYDVKM. CDR3 in DNA: TGTGCCGGACAACAGGGCCCCGGAACGCAAGAGACCCAGTACTTC. Residues: CAGQQGPGTQETQYF.

The chain uses TRBV4-3 and TRBJ2-7; 11 nucleotides align to TRBD2. Germline CDR1 LGHNA, CDR2 YSLEER. This CDR3 spans 16 amino acids. V was pared by 0 bases and J by 4 bases, with 5 bases of the junction left unmatched. The DNA for the CDR3 is TGCGCCAGCAGCCAAGATTTACTAGCGGGAGCGTACGAGCAGTACTTC. Translation: CASSQDLLAGAYEQYF.

This sequence joins TRBV5-4 and TRBJ1-1; D unresolved. The V end lost 1 base, the J end lost 2 bases, and 0 bases lay between the germline ends. CDR1 is SGHNT, CDR2 YYREEE, per germline (reference sequence). CDR3 length: 11 amino acids. CDR3 amino acids: CASSLNTEAFF. The CDR3 nucleotides read TGTGCCAGCAGCTTGAACACTGAAGCTTTCTTT.

In the case of this clone: The same CDR3 can be traced to other DNA sequences in this sample. The chain carries TRBV30 and TRBJ1-5; maybe TRBD1 (6 bases). This CDR3 spans 14 amino acids. Germline CDR1 is GTSNPN and CDR2 is SVGIG (reference sequence). V dropped 1 base and J dropped 6 bases, with 13 bases sitting between them. Here the CDR3 DNA reads TGTGCCTGGAGTGGAGGGGGGTGGGGTCAGCCCCAGCATTTT. This codes for CAWSGGGWGQPQHF.

In its sample, this clone was seen once. This chain connects TRBV5-4 to TRBJ1-1; 8 nucleotides match TRBD1. The CDR3 sequence is 15 residues long. Germline V gene lookup returns CDR1 SGHNT and CDR2 YYREEE (reference sequence). The V gene end was trimmed by 6 bases and the J gene end by 1 base; junction bases not matched to a gene: 8. In DNA, the CDR3 is TGTGCCAGCACCGGAAACACAGGGGGGAACACTGAAGCTTTCTTT. Translating it yields CASTGNTGGNTEAFF.

The V and J genes are TRBV18 and TRBJ2-3; perhaps TRBD1 as D (5 bases). The CDR3 extends over 16 amino acids. Trimming removed 1 base at V and 0 bases at J, with 11 bases between. In germline, CDR1 is KGHSH, CDR2 LQKENI. For the CDR3, the DNA is TGTGCCAGCTCACCACGGGGCGTTCCTAGCACAGATACGCAGTATTTT. Translated, it gives CASSPRGVPSTDTQYF.

There are a few counts of this clone. This chain connects TRBV19 to TRBJ1-1, with 8 bases aligning to TRBD1. Trimming removed 6 bases from V and 5 bases from J; junction bases left unmatched: 8. Germline CDR1 LNHDA, CDR2 SQIVND (reference sequence). The CDR3 has 14 amino acids. Here the CDR3 reads CASRPGQDVTEAFF. CDR3 nucleotides: TGTGCCAGTAGGCCGGGACAGGATGTTACTGAAGCTTTCTTT. Full variable domain (rest looked up from reference TRBV19 and TRBJ1-1): DGGITQSPKYLFRKEGQNVTLSCEQNLNHDAMYWYRQDPGQGLRLIYYSQIVNDFQKGDIAEGYSVSREKKESFPLTVTSAQKNPTAFYLCASRPGQDVTEAFFGQGTRLTVV.

The V and J genes are TRBV5-1 and TRBJ2-1; 14 nucleotides match TRBD2. After removal of 4 bases from V and 7 bases from J, the junction contained 7 bases not matched to a gene. This CDR3 spans 16 amino acids. CDR1 and CDR2 (germline): SGHRS, YFSETQ. CDR3 loop: CASSPRTSGGRNEQFF. CDR3 bases: TGCGCCAGCAGCCCGAGGACTAGCGGGGGGCGAAATGAGCAGTTCTTC.

The chain joins TRBV19 to TRBJ1-5; 8 nucleotides match TRBD1. Germline V gene lookup returns CDR1 LNHDA and CDR2 SQIVND (reference sequence). V dropped 7 bases and J dropped 2; count of bases not matched to a gene: 4. The CDR3 is made up of 14 amino acids. The chain's CDR3 is CASKMGQGNQPQHF. The CDR3 nucleotides read TGTGCCAGTAAAATGGGACAGGGCAATCAGCCCCAGCATTTT.

This clone was recorded only once. V gene TRBV6-1 combines with J gene TRBJ1-5; D possibly corresponds to TRBD1 (6 bases). Germline V lookup: CDR1 MNHNS, CDR2 SASEGT. This CDR3 is 14 amino acids long. V was clipped by 6 bases and J by 3 bases, with 12 bases between them. This chain's CDR3 is CASRLRGANQPQHF. The CDR3 coding sequence is TGTGCCAGCAGGCTCAGGGGTGCCAATCAGCCCCAGCATTTT.

This chain links TRBV27 with TRBJ1-1; 7 bases agree with TRBD1. The CDR3 totals 12 residues. Germline V gene lookup returns CDR1 MNHEY and CDR2 SMNVEV (reference sequence). Losses at the gene ends were 5 bases for V and 7 bases for J; bases not matched to a gene: 4. The CDR3 DNA sequence: TGTGCCAGCAGTCGACAGGGCCGTGAAGCTTTCTTT. Translated, it gives CASSRQGREAFF.

V is TRBV6-6 and J is TRBJ1-1, with D unresolved. The V gene lost 5 bases and the J gene lost 6 bases, with 10 bases spanning the gap. Germline CDR1 MNHNY, CDR2 SVGAGI (reference sequence). This CDR3 region has 12 residues. The CDR3 here is CASSHPWSEAFF. CDR3 sequence (DNA): TGTGCCAGCAGTCACCCCTGGTCTGAAGCTTTCTTT.

This sequence joins TRBV18 and TRBJ2-2; no clear D. The V end was cut by 3 bases, the J end by 3 bases, with 8 bases between. Germline CDR1 and CDR2: KGHSH and LQKENI. The CDR3 contains 14 residues. CDR3: CASSPGPHTGELFF. CDR3 coding DNA: TGTGCCAGCTCACCCGGGCCTCACACCGGGGAGCTGTTTTTT.

The chain is built from TRBV14 and TRBJ2-1; 11 bases align to TRBD1. CDR1 and CDR2 from the germline V gene are SGHDN and FVKESK. J was trimmed by 9 bases and V by 5 bases; bases with no gene match: 9. The CDR3 extends over 15 amino acids. CDR3 DNA: TGTGCCAGCAGCACCCCCGGACAGGGGGCGCGTGAGCAGTTCTTC. Its protein product is CASSTPGQGAREQFF.